These T cell receptor beta chains were read from a single sample in a study of blood T cell repertoires in COVID-19. Sequenced by immunoSEQ multiplex PCR; TCRdb stores in-frame clones only, minus some. The sample has a few hundred thousand clones, about 85% seen once. Sequencing was carried out using PBMCs or T cells enriched from blood (not recorded which). These receptors were taken from a woman aged 55-70 years who had recovered from COVID-19. The CDR3 runs from the conserved cysteine through the conserved F or W. Each record gives: D gene, J gene, CDR3 length, V gene, clone size, CDR3 protein, CDR3 DNA. The D gene is left open where the match is weak. Size values are once, few and many counts, or a class for expanded clones, and some rows have none.

.,TRBJ1-6,12,TRBV5-1,.,CASSLGYSPLHF,TGCGCCAGCAGCTTGGGCTACTCACCCCTCCACTTT
.,TRBJ2-1,12,TRBV5-1,.,CASSLQSNEQFF,TGCGCCAGCAGCTTGCAGTCGAATGAGCAGTTCTTC
TRBD1,TRBJ2-2,18,TRBV9,.,CASSEGTRQGGNTGELFF,TGTGCCAGCAGCGAAGGGACGCGACAGGGCGGGAACACCGGGGAGCTGTTTTTT
TRBD1,TRBJ2-3,14,TRBV3-1/TRBV3-2,.,CASSQRGGPDTQYF,TGTGCCAGCAGCCAAAGAGGGGGCCCAGATACGCAGTATTTT
.,TRBJ1-5,18,TRBV2,once,CASSDKGRGGVGNQPQHF,TGTGCCAGCAGTGACAAAGGCAGGGGAGGGGTAGGGAATCAGCCCCAGCATTTT
TRBD1,TRBJ1-6,16,TRBV7-9,.,CASSLNPGQGGSPLHF,TGTGCCAGCAGCTTAAATCCGGGACAGGGAGGTTCACCCCTCCACTTT
.,TRBJ1-5,13,TRBV7-2,many,CASSLALKQPQHF,TGTGCCAGCAGCTTAGCCCTAAAACAGCCCCAGCATTTT
.,TRBJ2-1,12,TRBV2,.,CATRDTYNEQFF,TGTGCCACCCGGGACACTTACAATGAGCAGTTCTTC
.,TRBJ1-5,16,TRBV21-1,.,CASSQWGGRENQPQHF,TGTGCCAGCAGCCAATGGGGGGGCCGCGAAAATCAGCCCCAGCATTTT
.,TRBJ1-6,14,TRBV9,.,CASALTTGGGPLHF,TGTGCCAGCGCACTCACCACGGGAGGGGGGCCCCTCCACTTT
TRBD2,TRBJ2-3,15,TRBV2,.,CASQRTSGRTDTQYF,TGTGCCAGCCAGCGGACTAGCGGCCGCACAGATACGCAGTATTTT
TRBD1,TRBJ2-1,14,TRBV24-1,.,CATSLGQVYNEQFF,TGTGCCACCAGTCTTGGACAGGTCTACAATGAGCAGTTCTTC
.,TRBJ1-2,14,TRBV4-2,once,CASSQAGVDYGYTF,TGTGCCAGCAGCCAAGCAGGGGTTGACTATGGCTACACCTTC
.,TRBJ1-3,14,TRBV5-1,.,CASSPPGSGNTIYF,TGCGCCAGCAGCCCACCCGGCTCTGGAAACACCATATATTTT
.,TRBJ2-6,17,TRBV24-1,.,CATSDQRTSSGANVLTF,TGTGCCACCAGTGACCAGCGGACCAGCTCTGGGGCCAACGTCCTGACTTTC
.,TRBJ2-2,14,TRBV6-5,.,CASRIDRNTGELFF,TGTGCCAGCAGGATCGACAGGAACACCGGGGAGCTGTTTTTT
TRBD1,TRBJ1-4,14,TRBV6-5,once,CASRKTGSVEKLFF,TGTGCCAGCAGAAAGACAGGGTCGGTTGAAAAACTGTTTTTT
.,TRBJ1-1,11,TRBV10-2,.,CASRGLTEAFF,TGCGCCAGCAGAGGACTGACTGAAGCTTTCTTT
.,TRBJ1-3,15,TRBV5-1,.,CASSTDMSSGNTIYF,TGCGCCAGCAGCACGGACATGAGCTCTGGAAACACCATATATTTT
.,TRBJ1-2,12,TRBV29-1,few,CSVENRVDGYTF,TGCAGCGTCGAAAACAGGGTGGATGGCTACACCTTC
.,TRBJ1-1,13,TRBV29-1,.,CSVEPRAGTEAFF,TGCAGCGTTGAACCTCGAGCGGGCACTGAAGCTTTCTTT
TRBD2,TRBJ2-3,17,TRBV2,once,CASSRTSGSPVTDTQYF,TGTGCCAGCAGTAGGACTAGCGGGTCCCCTGTCACAGATACGCAGTATTTT
TRBD1,TRBJ2-1,16,TRBV7-2,.,CASSPRMTGDNNEQFF,TGTGCCAGCAGCCCCCGTATGACAGGGGATAACAATGAGCAGTTCTTC
.,TRBJ1-6,12,TRBV5-6,once,CASSGVGSPLHF,TGTGCCAGCTCAGGGGTAGGTTCACCCCTCCACTTT
.,TRBJ2-6,15,TRBV7-2,once,CASSLNLAGANVLTF,TGTGCCAGCAGCTTAAATCTAGCTGGGGCCAACGTCCTGACTTTC
.,TRBJ2-2,16,TRBV5-8,.,CASSRGLFANTGELFF,TGTGCCAGCAGCCGGGGACTGTTCGCGAACACCGGGGAGCTGTTTTTT
TRBD2,TRBJ2-1,14,TRBV5-4,.,CASSSSGGRNEQFF,TGTGCCAGCAGCTCTAGCGGGGGCAGGAATGAGCAGTTCTTC
.,TRBJ1-1,15,TRBV30,.,CAWSPPGQKGTEAFF,TGTGCCTGGAGTCCCCCGGGACAAAAGGGCACTGAAGCTTTCTTT
TRBD1,TRBJ1-2,17,TRBV10-3,.,CAISDRLGQGSRYGYTF,TGTGCCATCAGTGACAGATTAGGACAGGGGTCTCGCTATGGCTACACCTTC
TRBD1,TRBJ1-6,14,TRBV18,.,CASSRPGGNSPLHF,TGTGCCAGCTCACGGCCAGGGGGCAATTCACCCCTCCACTTT
TRBD2,TRBJ2-1,14,TRBV28,.,CASSRLAGYNEQFF,TGTGCCAGCAGCCGACTAGCGGGGTACAATGAGCAGTTCTTC
TRBD1,TRBJ1-4,15,TRBV19,.,CASSIGTGYEEKLFF,TGTGCCAGTAGTATAGGGACAGGATACGAGGAAAAACTGTTTTTT
TRBD1,TRBJ1-4,13,TRBV24-1,.,CATSDSDRARLFF,TGTGCCACCAGTGACTCAGACAGGGCGAGACTGTTTTTT
.,TRBJ1-1,12,TRBV29-1,.,CSVGQMNTEAFF,TGCAGCGTTGGACAGATGAACACTGAAGCTTTCTTT
.,TRBJ1-5,13,TRBV30,few,CAPKGGGDQPQHF,TGTGCCCCCAAGGGGGGGGGCGACCAGCCCCAGCATTTT
TRBD2,TRBJ2-1,19,TRBV6-1,.,CASSEQVAGDQSSYNEQFF,TGTGCCAGCAGTGAACAGGTAGCGGGGGACCAAAGCTCCTACAATGAGCAGTTCTTC
TRBD1,TRBJ1-3,14,TRBV2,few,CASSRTGRGNTIYF,TGTGCCAGCAGTAGGACAGGGCGCGGAAACACCATATATTTT
TRBD2,TRBJ2-1,19,TRBV6-1,.,CASSDKGGLAGFSYNEQFF,TGTGCCAGCAGTGATAAGGGTGGGTTAGCGGGATTCTCCTACAATGAGCAGTTCTTC
.,TRBJ1-2,12,TRBV28,.,CASSLAGKGYTF,TGTGCCAGCAGTTTAGCAGGGAAGGGCTACACCTTC
TRBD2,TRBJ2-5,14,TRBV2,.,CASNSRGGQETQYF,TGTGCCAGCAACTCCCGGGGGGGACAAGAGACCCAGTACTTC
TRBD1,TRBJ1-6,17,TRBV28,.,CASRGGQGASYNSPLHF,TGTGCCAGCAGGGGTGGACAGGGGGCTTCCTATAATTCACCCCTCCACTTT
.,TRBJ1-2,13,TRBV19,once,CASSILSVYGYTF,TGTGCCAGTAGTATCCTCTCCGTCTATGGCTACACCTTC
.,TRBJ1-5,13,TRBV19,.,CASTISRDQPQHF,TGTGCCAGTACCATATCCCGGGATCAGCCCCAGCATTTT
.,TRBJ1-1,15,TRBV24-1,.,CATSDNGGMNTEAFF,TGTGCCACCAGTGATAATGGGGGGATGAACACTGAAGCTTTCTTT
.,TRBJ1-1,11,TRBV12-3/TRBV12-4,few,CASRFQGPAFF,TGTGCCAGCAGGTTTCAGGGTCCAGCTTTCTTT
.,TRBJ2-3,16,TRBV11-2,.,CASSFYAVSGADTQYF,TGTGCCAGCAGCTTCTATGCTGTTAGCGGAGCAGATACGCAGTATTTT
.,TRBJ2-2,15,TRBV27,.,CASSLGHTDTGELFF,TGTGCCAGCAGTTTAGGACACACCGACACCGGGGAGCTGTTTTTT
.,TRBJ2-1,14,TRBV14,once,CASSQDPGESLQFF,TGTGCCAGCAGCCAAGATCCGGGGGAGTCTCTGCAGTTCTTC
.,TRBJ1-1,13,TRBV30,.,CAWSVPQGRGAFF,TGTGCCTGGAGTGTACCCCAGGGCCGAGGAGCTTTCTTT
.,TRBJ1-1,14,TRBV19,.,CASSISTANTEAFF,TGTGCCAGTAGTATCTCGACAGCGAACACTGAAGCTTTCTTT
TRBD2,TRBJ2-4,20,TRBV6-4,.,CASSEVGPGLAGGRGNIQYF,TGTGCCAGCAGTGAAGTAGGACCCGGACTAGCGGGGGGGCGAGGAAACATTCAGTACTTC
.,TRBJ2-7,13,TRBV7-8,.,CASRQLLLGEQYF,TGTGCCAGCAGGCAGTTGCTCCTAGGCGAGCAGTACTTC
.,TRBJ2-1,15,TRBV2,.,CASSEQGWAEDEQFF,TGTGCCAGCAGTGAGCAGGGATGGGCCGAGGATGAGCAGTTCTTC